This T cell receptor (beta chain) was recovered during a study of shared clonotypes between healthy human individuals (dated by TCRdb to the early 2020s). Background on the whole study: A couple of women and a few men aged 18 to 49 years were included in the cohort. Per donor, leukapheresis produced somewhere between about 0.9 and 9 billion PBMCs. Different laboratories and diverse techniques were used to prepare libraries and sequence TCR repertoires, to increase sequencing depth and limit assay-specific biases. To estimate repertoire size and how much clonotype sharing occurs between individuals, the study deeply sequenced the blood TCR repertoires of several healthy adults.

Using the deep immunoSEQ assay, multiplex PCR amplified TCR CDR3 regions from genomic DNA. Extracted genomic DNA from each cell subset was distributed evenly across all wells of several immunoSEQ 96-well plates, and each plate was treated as a replicate. For unsorted PBMC, roughly 330 ng of genomic DNA, equivalent to around 30,000 T cell genomes, went into each replicate PCR. Ten immunoSEQ deep assay plates were used to sequence unsorted PBMC genomic DNA. The purified libraries were quantified using a Qubit 3.0 fluorometer, sized with a Bioanalyzer 2100, and then quantified again using the KAPA Library Quantification kit. Every immunoSEQ 96-well plate was sequenced on a dedicated single-read 150-cycle Illumina NextSeq 550 flow cell. The authors processed their data as follows. Because the immunoSEQ output held only junctional sequences and lacked quality scores, the filtering could not match the filtering applied to full-length reads. Sequences were annotated with PyIR, a Python wrapper for IgBLAST v1.9, and V/J genes and CDR3 were assigned using IMGT germline references. Any read was removed if the V/J assignment was weak (E-value above 1e-6), the CDR3 was missing, or the read contained stop codons, out-of-frame junctions, or ambiguous translated residues. A V3J clonotype was defined by an identical inferred V gene, J gene, and CDR3 amino acid sequence. The percentage overlap between two repertoires was calculated by dividing the number of shared unique clonotypes by the size of the smaller repertoire. Repertoire richness was assessed with RTK rarefaction, the Chao1 estimator, and Recon v2.1 estimates of unobserved clonotypes. TCRdb's version of the immuneACCESS table is confined to in-frame rearrangements and falls short of the full clone set. An unresolved V gene accounts for under half of the shortfall where checked; the remainder is of unknown origin. D and trimming come from the DNA, and the V and J calls and clone size come from that table. In all, the sample holds around 530,000 clones, and around 80% of those were seen once. Around 12% of the sample is in the top ten clones.

This clone appeared a single time. The target of this receptor is not known. The input lacks base qualities; no much larger clone sits a single base away. Paper-wide results and their limitations: Pairwise subsampling led to the expectation that sequencing depth would affect the degree of clonotype sharing among donors. Sampling was restricted to blood, and TCR repertoires in tissues likely differ from the TCR repertoires found in blood. Because the study included only a small number of donors, the genetic and exposure-history diversity represented was limited.

Including the terminal cysteine and phenylalanine, the CDR3 comprises 14 residues. The retained sequence is limited to the CDR3, 42 bases, with the frame set at the first base. Deletion took 5 bases off V and 9 bases off J, with a span of 20 bases between the germline ends. Taken from the germline V gene, the CDR1 and CDR2 loops are MDHEN and SYDVKM. The donors were healthy, HIV-negative adults with no recently reported acute infections or vaccinations. Only Caucasian adults living in Nashville, Tennessee, USA were represented among the donors. For unsorted samples, 90 million or so PBMCs were counted and genomic DNA was extracted with the QIAamp DNA Blood Mini kit. Blood was obtained by leukapheresis, after which PBMCs were separated by Ficoll-Histopaque density gradient centrifugation and cryopreserved in liquid nitrogen vapor phase.

The sample was PBMCs. This sequence was found in a woman between 40 and 55 years old in good health. Some clones in this sample may be carry-over from other donors' samples. The sequence joins TRBV28 to TRBJ2-7; TRBD1 is a possible D gene, resting on 6 matching bases. The CDR3 sequence is CASSPGTPEGAQYF. The DNA reads as follows: TGTGCCAGCAGTCCCGGGACACCCGAGGGTGCGCAGTACTTC. Full variable domain (CDR3 extended with the reference TRBV28 and TRBJ2-7 proteins): DVKVTQSSRYLVKRTGEKVFLECVQDMDHENMFWYRQDPGLGLRLIYFSYDVKMKEKGDIPEGYSVSREKKERFSLILESASTNQTSMYLCASSPGTPEGAQYFGPGTRLTVT.